These 23 T cell receptor beta chains originate from one sample sequenced in a study of blood T cell repertoires in COVID-19. Sequencing was performed with immunoSEQ multiplex PCR; in TCRdb, only in-frame clones are kept and a portion is missing. Among 65,000 to 70,000 clones listed, 79% were seen once. The sample taken for sequencing was peripheral blood. All receptors come from a woman aged 55-70 years with acute or convalescent COVID-19.

At least ten counts were recorded for this clone. J is TRBJ1-1 and V is TRBV4-1; D might be TRBD1 (5 bases). Germline assignment: CDR1 MGHRA and CDR2 YSYEKL. Deletions cut 8 bases from V and 3 bases from J, with 16 bases between. The CDR3 loop spans 14 amino acids. CDR3 DNA: TGCGCCAGCGGAACCCCGGGACTTCACACTGAAGCTTTCTTT. The encoded protein is CASGTPGLHTEAFF.

This clone was seen only once. The chain links TRBV7-2 to TRBJ2-1; 10 positions agree with TRBD2. Germline assignment: CDR1 SGHTA and CDR2 FQGNSA. V lost 5 bases and J lost 7; bases outside the gene matches: 8. The length of the CDR3 is 15 residues. Here the CDR3 reads CASSPAVAGGNEQFF. CDR3 DNA: TGTGCCAGCAGCCCCGCGGTAGCGGGGGGAAATGAGCAGTTCTTC.

V is TRBV3-1 (or the pseudogene TRBV3-2) and J is TRBJ2-3, with D possibly matching TRBD1 (5 bases). CDR1 and CDR2 (germline): LGHDT, YNNKEL (reference sequence). V dropped 4 bases and J dropped 2 bases, with 7 bases sitting between them. The CDR3 loop spans 13 amino acids. CDR3 nucleotides: TGTGCCAGCAGCCCACAGGTCACAGATACGCAGTATTTT. This codes for CASSPQVTDTQYF.

The rearrangement joins TRBV28 to TRBJ1-1, with TRBD1 matching 8 bases. CDR3 length: 14 amino acids. The V gene end was trimmed by 6 bases and the J gene end by 11 bases; junction bases not matched to a gene: 14. Germline CDR1 is MDHEN and CDR2 is SYDVKM. DNA of the CDR3: TGTGCCAGCAGCTTTCTCGGAGGGACAGGTAGCGCTTTCTTT. Its protein product is CASSFLGGTGSAFF. Variable domain in full (rest from reference TRBV28 and TRBJ1-1): DVKVTQSSRYLVKRTGEKVFLECVQDMDHENMFWYRQDPGLGLRLIYFSYDVKMKEKGDIPEGYSVSREKKERFSLILESASTNQTSMYLCASSFLGGTGSAFFGQGTRLTVV.

The gene calls are TRBV6-5 and TRBJ2-7, with D maybe TRBD1 (5 bases). Germline assignment: CDR1 MNHEY and CDR2 SVGAGI. CDR3 size: 13 residues. CDR3 nucleotides: TGTGCAGCAGGGTGGCAGGGAACCTACGAGCAGTACTTC. It translates to CAAGWQGTYEQYF.

The chain carries TRBV5-1 and TRBJ2-7; the match to TRBD1 covers 9 bases. The germline V gene encodes CDR1 SGHRS and CDR2 YFSETQ. The CDR3 is 15 amino acids. V lost 4 bases, J lost 2 bases, and 7 bases stayed unmatched. This chain's CDR3 is CASSQTGQGPYEQYF. The CDR3 region has the DNA TGCGCCAGCAGCCAAACGGGACAGGGCCCCTACGAGCAGTACTTC.

This clone has more than one count but fewer than ten. The gene calls are TRBV25-1 and TRBJ2-2; 11 bases agree with TRBD2. CDR1 and CDR2 from the germline V gene are MGHDK and SYGVNS. Losses at the gene ends were 6 bases for V and 4 bases for J; bases not matched to a gene: 10. CDR3 length: 17 residues. The CDR3 sequence: CASSYVTGTSGTGELFF. The CDR3 DNA follows: TGTGCCAGCAGCTACGTGACCGGGACTAGCGGCACCGGGGAGCTGTTTTTT. Based on the CDR3 plus reference TRBV25-1 and TRBJ2-2, the full variable domain is EADIYQTPRYLVIGTGKKITLECSQTMGHDKMYWYQQDPGMELHLIHYSYGVNSTEKGDLSSESTVSRIRTEHFPLTLESARPSHTSQYLCASSYVTGTSGTGELFFGEGSRLTVL.

Only a few counts were recorded for this clone. As DNA, the CDR3 is TGTGCCACCGAGGACAGACAACTTACGCGGACTGAAGCTTTCTTT. It translates to CATEDRQLTRTEAFF. This chain connects TRBV19 to TRBJ1-1, with D possibly matching TRBD1 (6 bases). This CDR3 spans 15 amino acids. From germline, CDR1 is LNHDA and CDR2 SQIVND (reference sequence). The V and J ends lost 10 bases and 5 bases respectively, with 23 bases between them. The full variable domain, rest sourced from reference TRBV19 and TRBJ1-1, is DGGITQSPKYLFRKEGQNVTLSCEQNLNHDAMYWYRQDPGQGLRLIYYSQIVNDFQKGDIAEGYSVSREKKESFPLTVTSAQKNPTAFYLCATEDRQLTRTEAFFGQGTRLTVV.

The chain links TRBV11-1 to TRBJ2-3, with D maybe TRBD2 (5 bases). The length of the CDR3 is 15 residues. Germline V CDR1 and CDR2: SGHAT, FQDESV (reference sequence). Trimming took off 1 base at V and 0 bases at J, with 8 bases between the two ends. This CDR3 is CASSLEWTSTDTQYF. CDR3 DNA: TGTGCCAGCAGCTTAGAGTGGACTAGCACAGATACGCAGTATTTT. Using reference TRBV11-1 and TRBJ2-3 for the parts outside the CDR3, the full variable domain is EAEVAQSPRYKITEKSQAVAFWCDPISGHATLYWYRQILGQGPELLVQFQDESVVDDSQLPKDRFSAERLKGVDSTLKIQPAELGDSAMYLCASSLEWTSTDTQYFGPGTRLTVL.

The chain has TRBV18 and TRBJ1-1, with 7 bases that match TRBD1. The CDR3 has 15 residues. V shed 2 bases, J shed 2 bases, and the junction held 5 bases outside the gene matches. Germline V gene sequence: CDR1 KGHSH, CDR2 LQKENI. The CDR3 sequence is CASSPDPGGNTEAFF. The CDR3 DNA reads as TGTGCCAGCTCACCAGATCCAGGGGGAAACACTGAAGCTTTCTTT.

The CDR3 coding sequence is TGTGCCAGCTCACCGGCAGGGTACGAGCAGTACTTC. It encodes CASSPAGYEQYF. This chain connects TRBV18 to TRBJ2-7, with D possibly TRBD1 on 5 matching bases. V was shortened by 3 bases and J by 4 bases, with 7 bases between the two germline ends. This CDR3 has 12 amino acids. Germline assignment: CDR1 KGHSH and CDR2 LQKENI. Based on the CDR3 plus reference TRBV18 and TRBJ2-7, the full variable domain is NAGVMQNPRHLVRRRGQEARLRCSPMKGHSHVYWYRQLPEEGLKFMVYLQKENIIDESGMPKERFSAEFPKEGPSILRIQQVVRGDSAAYFCASSPAGYEQYFGPGTRLTVT.

This chain joins TRBV18 and TRBJ1-3; possibly TRBD1 for D (5 bases). V was cut by 2 bases and J by 0 bases, with 8 bases left in between. The CDR3 is made up of 15 amino acids. Germline V gives CDR1 KGHSH, CDR2 LQKENI. CDR3 bases: TGTGCCAGCTCACCAGGACACGTCTCTGGAAACACCATATATTTT. As protein: CASSPGHVSGNTIYF. Full variable domain (remainder filled in from reference TRBV18 and TRBJ1-3): NAGVMQNPRHLVRRRGQEARLRCSPMKGHSHVYWYRQLPEEGLKFMVYLQKENIIDESGMPKERFSAEFPKEGPSILRIQQVVRGDSAAYFCASSPGHVSGNTIYFGEGSWLTVV.

The chain joins TRBV9 to TRBJ1-6; possibly TRBD1 for D (6 bases). V was trimmed by 2 bases and J by 7 bases, leaving 13 bases between them. This CDR3 has 15 amino acids. Germline V gene sequence: CDR1 SGDLS, CDR2 YYNGEE. As DNA, the CDR3 is TGTGCCAGCAGCGTCCGTCCAGGGGAAAATTCACCCCTCCACTTT. Translated: CASSVRPGENSPLHF.

This chain uses TRBV6-5 with TRBJ1-2; D is ambiguous. The CDR3 runs 15 residues. Germline CDR1 MNHEY, CDR2 SVGAGI. The V end was cut by 7 bases, the J end by 1 base, with 16 bases between. CDR3 in DNA: TGTGCCAGCACCATCAGCGGGGAGGGTAACTATGGCTACACCTTC. Translated, it gives CASTISGEGNYGYTF.

The rearrangement joins TRBV7-3 to TRBJ2-1; 8 bases fit TRBD2. Germline V lookup: CDR1 SGHTA, CDR2 FQGTGA. V was clipped by 9 bases and J by 1 base; unmatched bases: 5. CDR3 length: 14 residues. The CDR3 DNA reads as TGTGCCAGTAAAGCGGGGGCTTCCTACAATGAGCAGTTCTTC. It encodes CASKAGASYNEQFF.

The rearrangement uses TRBV11-2 and TRBJ2-7, with 8 bases that match TRBD1. V lost 0 bases and J lost 7; bases outside the gene matches: 14. Per the germline V gene, CDR1 is SGHAT and CDR2 is FQNNGV. The CDR3 has 17 residues. CDR3 nucleotides: TGTGCCAGCAGCTTAGATCCGGGACAGGTCCGATCAGGGGAGCAGTACTTC. It translates to CASSLDPGQVRSGEQYF.

The chain's CDR3 is CASSLRLAGGITKGETQYF. For the CDR3, the DNA is TGTGCCAGCAGCTTAAGGCTAGCGGGGGGGATTACGAAGGGAGAGACCCAGTACTTC. The chain combines TRBV7-2 with TRBJ2-5, with 12 positions matching TRBD2. This CDR3 has 19 amino acids. The V gene end was trimmed by 2 bases and the J gene end by 4 bases; junction bases not matched to a gene: 14. In germline, CDR1 is SGHTA, CDR2 FQGNSA.

A single count supports this clone. The rearrangement joins TRBV5-5 to TRBJ1-2; no definite D call. The CDR3 loop spans 15 amino acids. V shed 1 base and J shed 4 bases, with 14 bases lying between them. Germline values: CDR1 SGHKS, CDR2 YYEKEE (reference sequence). Written as DNA, the CDR3 is TGTGCCAGCAGCTTGATGCTGCGTTCACCCTATGGCTACACCTTC. It translates to CASSLMLRSPYGYTF. The full variable domain, completed using reference TRBV5-5 and TRBJ1-2, is DAGVTQSPTHLIKTRGQQVTLRCSPISGHKSVSWYQQVLGQGPQFIFQYYEKEERGRGNFPDRFSARQFPNYSSELNVNALLLGDSALYLCASSLMLRSPYGYTFGSGTRLTVV.

The table lists this clone with a count of one. The chain carries TRBV2 and TRBJ1-1; TRBD1 aligns across 7 bases. The germline V gene has CDR1 SNHLY and CDR2 FYNNEI. The V and J ends lost 9 bases and 0 bases, in that order; junction bases with no gene match: 13. The CDR3 loop spans 16 amino acids. The CDR3 is CARFSYPGQMNTEAFF. CDR3 DNA: TGTGCCAGGTTTTCGTATCCGGGACAGATGAACACTGAAGCTTTCTTT. The full variable domain, its missing parts supplied by reference TRBV2 and TRBJ1-1, is EPEVTQTPSHQVTQMGQEVILRCVPISNHLYFYWYRQILGQKVEFLVSFYNNEISEKSEIFDDQFSVERPDGSNFTLKIRSTKLEDSAMYFCARFSYPGQMNTEAFFGQGTRLTVV.

The CDR3 DNA is TGTGCCAGCAGCACCGGGTTCACTGAAGCTTTCTTT. It yields the protein CASSTGFTEAFF. V usage is TRBV28 and J usage is TRBJ1-1, with D hard to call. CDR3 length: 12 residues. The V end was cut by 6 bases, the J end by 4 bases, with 9 bases between. Germline CDR1 reads MDHEN; CDR2 reads SYDVKM.

This CDR3 is CASSRRTGLNEQFF. The CDR3 nucleotides read TGTGCCAGCAGTCGCCGGACAGGGCTCAATGAGCAGTTCTTC. This rearrangement joins TRBV13 to TRBJ2-1; TRBD1 aligns across 8 bases. CDR1 and CDR2 from the germline V gene are PRHDT and FYEKMQ (reference sequence). This CDR3 is built from 14 residues. Trimming cost V 6 bases and J 6 bases; bases outside gene matches: 7.

The chain joins TRBV18 to TRBJ2-2; 9 bases match TRBD1. The CDR3 has 16 residues. The V segment lost 2 bases and the J segment 4 bases; nucleotides outside the gene matches: 5. Germline V gene data show CDR1 as KGHSH and CDR2 as LQKENI. The CDR3 DNA is TGTGCCAGCTCACCAGGGAACAGGGGGCGCACCGGGGAGCTGTTTTTT. Translating it yields CASSPGNRGRTGELFF.

This clone was seen once. The rearrangement uses TRBV25-1 and TRBJ1-2; D remains ambiguous. The CDR3 has 15 residues. Germline V gene sequence: CDR1 MGHDK, CDR2 SYGVNS. Trimming pared 2 bases from V and 4 bases from J, leaving 14 bases between. CDR3 in DNA: TGTGCCAGCAGTGAACCCCGTGACGGAGCCTATGGCTACACCTTC. Translation gives CASSEPRDGAYGYTF.